These T cell receptor beta chains were read from a single sample in a study of blood T cells in healthy people across ages. MiXCR was run by TCRdb on the 5' RACE reads, yielding one entry per CDR3 protein. This table holds 1.8 million or so distinct CDR3 sequences, around 40% found once. The sample comprised blood. The receptors here all came from a human donor in good health. CDR3s include the opening cysteine and the closing phenylalanine or tryptophan. A D gene is named only where the DNA matches it firmly. Rows may omit the clone size; those that give it use once, few, many or a size class.

TRBV3-1	NA	TRBJ2-3	NA	CASSQVSGVGDTQYF	TGTGCCAGCAGCCAGGTTTCAGGGGTAGGAGATACGCAGTATTTT
TRBV4-2	NA	TRBJ2-1	TRBD2	CASSQDSGGGADGNEQFF	TGTGCCAGCAGCCAAGATTCGGGAGGGGGGGCCGACGGCAATGAGCAGTTCTTC
TRBV6-1	many	TRBJ2-7	NA	CASSNRRGTYEQYF	TGTGCCAGCAGTAACCGAAGGGGCACCTACGAGCAGTACTTC
TRBV28	NA	TRBJ1-5	NA	CASSFKGWTPKPQHF	TGTGCCAGCAGTTTTAAGGGTTGGACCCCTAAGCCCCAGCATTTT
TRBV30	NA	TRBJ1-2	TRBD1	CAWSPPGQGPNYGYTF	TGTGCCTGGAGTCCCCCCGGACAGGGCCCTAACTATGGCTACACCTTC
TRBV7-9	NA	TRBJ2-1	TRBD1	CASSLSWTGRNEQFF	TGTGCCAGCAGCCTTAGTTGGACAGGGCGGAATGAGCAGTTCTTC
TRBV6-5	NA	TRBJ1-2	NA	CASRTWLTGGYGYTF	TGTGCCAGCCGGACCTGGTTAACCGGTGGCTATGGCTACACCTTC
TRBV6-1	NA	TRBJ2-7	NA	CASSEHGSYYEQYF	TGTGCCAGCAGTGAACATGGCAGCTACTACGAGCAGTACTTC
TRBV29-1	few	TRBJ1-5	NA	CSVVSSNQPQHF	TGCAGCGTTGTTTCCAGCAATCAGCCCCAGCATTTT
TRBV5-1	few	TRBJ2-1	NA	CASSYGSLSYNEQFF	TGCGCCAGCAGCTATGGGTCCCTCTCCTACAATGAGCAGTTCTTC
TRBV5-1	few	TRBJ2-3	TRBD2	CASSLEGDYSQDTQYF	TGCGCCAGCAGCTTGGAAGGGGACTACTCGCAAGATACGCAGTATTTT
TRBV3-1	NA	TRBJ2-7	TRBD2	CASSQRSGSEQYF	TGTGCCAGCAGCCAAAGGAGCGGGAGCGAGCAGTACTTC
TRBV12-3/TRBV12-4	once	TRBJ2-4	NA	CASSSPGGLTLAKNIQYF	TGTGCCAGCAGTTCGCCCGGGGGGCTAACTTTAGCCAAAAACATTCAGTACTTC
TRBV12-3/TRBV12-4	NA	TRBJ1-1	NA	CASSFGRRTEAFF	TGTGCCAGCAGTTTTGGCAGGAGGACTGAAGCTTTCTTT
TRBV29-1	few	TRBJ2-5	NA	CGVERGETQYF	TGCGGCGTTGAAAGGGGCGAGACCCAGTACTTC
TRBV7-2	NA	TRBJ1-2	TRBD1	CASRRDRAGGYTF	TGTGCCAGCAGAAGGGACAGGGCGGGTGGCTACACCTTC
TRBV10-3	few	TRBJ1-2	NA	CAISEALYGYTF	TGTGCCATCAGTGAGGCACTATATGGCTACACCTTC
TRBV19	NA	TRBJ2-7	NA	CASSMWGAHEQYF	TGTGCCAGTAGTATGTGGGGGGCACACGAGCAGTACTTC
TRBV7-9	NA	TRBJ2-5	NA	CASSPSASNQETQYF	TGTGCCAGCAGCCCAAGCGCGTCTAACCAAGAGACCCAGTACTTC
TRBV12-3/TRBV12-4	NA	TRBJ1-1	NA	CASSKGTRNTEAFF	TGTGCCAGCAGTAAAGGGACAAGGAACACTGAAGCTTTCTTT
TRBV6-2/TRBV6-3	NA	TRBJ2-7	TRBD2	CASSKTSGGPGNSYEQYF	TGTGCCAGCAGCAAGACTAGCGGGGGCCCGGGAAACTCCTACGAGCAGTACTTC
TRBV12-3/TRBV12-4	NA	TRBJ2-5	NA	CASSHSGHPDVETQYF	TGTGCCAGCAGTCACTCCGGACATCCAGATGTAGAGACCCAGTACTTC
TRBV12-3/TRBV12-4	few	TRBJ2-1	NA	CASSLEGGWNEQFF	TGTGCCAGCAGTTTAGAAGGCGGTTGGAATGAGCAGTTCTTC
TRBV20-1	once	TRBJ2-7	TRBD2	CSAGGFATYEQYF	TGCAGTGCGGGAGGGTTCGCAACCTACGAGCAGTACTTC